This TCR beta chain was sequenced in a study of T-cell reconstitution after alpha-beta-depleted transplantation in children. The CDR3 has 17 residues. Per the germline V gene, CDR1 is MDHEN and CDR2 is SYDVKM. J was trimmed by 5 bases and V by 6 bases; bases with no gene match: 13. Unique molecular identifiers were incorporated when the TCRbeta library was constructed. TCRdb called the PCR reads again in MiXCR, with one record for every CDR3 protein. The table records fewer than 550,000 distinct CDR3 sequences, over 9.5% of them present only once. This clonotype was seen at least ten times. The sequencing used PBMCs, mostly from graft donor cells, collected 180 days after TCRalphabeta/CD19-depleted stem cell transplant. This chain connects TRBV28 to TRBJ2-3; 11 positions match TRBD2. The TCR was taken from a female patient between 2 and 10 years old who had a stem cell transplant for aplastic anemia, so the T cells may come from the graft donor. CDR3 in amino acids: CASRDVAGGPSVDTQYF. The DNA for the CDR3 is TGTGCCAGCAGGGACGTAGCGGGAGGGCCCTCGGTAGATACGCAGTATTTT.